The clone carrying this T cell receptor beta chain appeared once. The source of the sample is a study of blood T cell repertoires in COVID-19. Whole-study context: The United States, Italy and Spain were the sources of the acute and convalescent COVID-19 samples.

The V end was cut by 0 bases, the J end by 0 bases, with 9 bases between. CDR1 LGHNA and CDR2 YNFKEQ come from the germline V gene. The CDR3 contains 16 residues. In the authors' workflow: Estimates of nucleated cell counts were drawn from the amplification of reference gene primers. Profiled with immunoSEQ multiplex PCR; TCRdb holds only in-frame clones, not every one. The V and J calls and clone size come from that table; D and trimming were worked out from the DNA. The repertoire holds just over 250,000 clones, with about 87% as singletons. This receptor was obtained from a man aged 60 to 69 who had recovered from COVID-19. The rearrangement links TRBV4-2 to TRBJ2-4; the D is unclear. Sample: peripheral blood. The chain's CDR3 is CASSQDLQIAKNIQYF. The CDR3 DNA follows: TGTGCCAGCAGCCAAGATTTGCAGATAGCCAAAAACATTCAGTACTTC.